This TCR beta chain was captured by sequencing in a study of blood T cells in healthy people across ages. Only a few counts were recorded for this clonotype. Its antigen is not known. General study points: Estimated diversity, derived from one million T cells, was regarded as an underestimate. As naive T cell percentage varied, TCR beta diversity correlated strongly with it.

The second PCR ran about 6 to 12 cycles with a sample-barcoded 5' primer and J-beta primers. With 12 random nucleotides, a template-switch adaptor tagged each individual cDNA molecule. Each CDR3 protein is one row after TCRdb ran MiXCR on the 5' RACE reads. Of under 850,000 distinct CDR3 sequences listed, 35% to 40% are singletons. The specimen sequenced was blood. The source of this sequence is a man in his late teens or twenties in good health.

CDR3 sequence: CASRPTGGSDTQYF. The CDR3 nucleotides read TGTGCCAGCAGGCCTACAGGGGGCTCAGATACGCAGTATTTT. This chain links TRBV7-9 with TRBJ2-3, with TRBD1 matching over 9 bases. Germline V gives CDR1 SEHNR, CDR2 FQNEAQ (reference sequence). V lost 6 bases, J lost 4 bases, and 5 bases stayed unmatched. There are 14 residues in the CDR3. Full variable domain (remainder filled in from reference TRBV7-9 and TRBJ2-3): DTGVSQNPRHKITKRGQNVTFRCDPISEHNRLYWYRQTLGQGPEFLTYFQNEAQLEKSRLLSDRFSAERPKGSFSTLEIQRTEQGDSAMYLCASRPTGGSDTQYFGPGTRLTVL.